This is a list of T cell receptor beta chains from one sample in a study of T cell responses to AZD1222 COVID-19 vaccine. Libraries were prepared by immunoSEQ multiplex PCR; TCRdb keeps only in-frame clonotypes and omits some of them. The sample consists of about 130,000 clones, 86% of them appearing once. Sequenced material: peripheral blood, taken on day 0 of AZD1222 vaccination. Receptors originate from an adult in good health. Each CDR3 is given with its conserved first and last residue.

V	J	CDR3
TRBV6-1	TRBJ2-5	CASSEVHGLQETQYF
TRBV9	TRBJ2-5	CASSGTGPGETQYF
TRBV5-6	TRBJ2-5	CASSTGGQGGETQYF
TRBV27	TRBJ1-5	CASRPHQGNNQPQHF
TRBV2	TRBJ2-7	CASSEGLAGFYEQYF
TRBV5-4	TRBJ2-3	CASSLGSTDTQYF
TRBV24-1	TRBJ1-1	CATSDSGVSTEAFF
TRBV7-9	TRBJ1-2	CASSLEGSGYTF
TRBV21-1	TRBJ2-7	CATIIKGDTSSYEQYF
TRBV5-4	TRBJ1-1	CASSLGTGTEAFF
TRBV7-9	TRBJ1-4	CASSLGRLNEKLFF
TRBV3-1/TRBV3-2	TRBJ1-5	CASSKEDRNMPQHF
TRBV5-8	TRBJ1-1	CASSGGTYREWDTEAFF
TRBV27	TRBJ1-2	CASSSGSENLYGYTF
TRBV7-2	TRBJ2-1	CASSLARASNEQFF
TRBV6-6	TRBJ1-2	CASSYSPLSYGYTF
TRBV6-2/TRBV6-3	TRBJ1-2	CASSYSMGLTGTGGRHGYTF
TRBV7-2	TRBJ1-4	CASSLGGDTTNEKLFF
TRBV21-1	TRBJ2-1	CASSKAERGYNEQFF
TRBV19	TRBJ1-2	CASRQSYNYGYTF
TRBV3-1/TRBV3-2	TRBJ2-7	CASSQDPGLNEQYF
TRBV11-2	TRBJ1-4	CASSSTGLSTNEKLFF
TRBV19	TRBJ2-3	CASSVTSGRDTQYF
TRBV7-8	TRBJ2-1	CASSSENRGYNEQFF
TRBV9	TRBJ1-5	CASSGTGLSNQPQHF
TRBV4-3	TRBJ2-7	CASSQDRQAREQYF
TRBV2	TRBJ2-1	CASSEAGNYNEQFF
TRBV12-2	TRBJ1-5	CASRLHPGHRVSSNQPQHF
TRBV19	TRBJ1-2	CASSRGTVYGYTF
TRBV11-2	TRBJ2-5	CASSWTGAETQYF
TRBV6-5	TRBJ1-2	CASREAIYGYTF
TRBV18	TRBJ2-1	CASSRTGTMGHNEQFF
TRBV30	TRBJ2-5	CAWSDGASETQYF
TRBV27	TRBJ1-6	CASSLSYNDRSSYNSPLHF
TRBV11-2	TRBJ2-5	CASSRTGQGKKETQYF
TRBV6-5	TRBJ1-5	CASSYSRQGHQPQHF
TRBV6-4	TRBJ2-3	CASSASGDTDTQYF